This T cell receptor beta chain was retrieved from a study of blood T cells in healthy people across ages. CDR1 LGHDT and CDR2 YNNKEL come from the germline V gene (reference sequence). Trimming stripped 1 base from V and 4 bases from J, with 19 bases between. This CDR3 has 17 residues. Study-wide findings and caveats: Diversity estimates from one million T cells were considered underestimates.

Primed by a sample-barcoded 5' primer and a J-beta primer mix, a second PCR proceeded for roughly 7 to 12 cycles. Via MiXCR, TCRdb re-called the 5' RACE reads, giving one row per CDR3 protein. Among 1.5 million or so distinct CDR3 sequences listed, around two fifths were seen once. This clonotype was seen a few times. Its antigen remains unknown. The chain joins TRBV3-1 to TRBJ2-5; TRBD2 is a possible D gene (6 bases). The origin of this receptor is a woman aged 18-29 years in good health. Sequenced sample: blood. CDR3 residues: CASSQVSASAWGETQYF. CDR3 DNA: TGTGCCAGCAGCCAAGTCTCGGCTAGCGCCTGGGGAGAGACCCAGTACTTC.